This entry describes one T cell receptor (beta chain). Its antigen is unidentified. TCRdb used MiXCR to reprocess the RT-PCR reads, holding one entry per CDR3 protein. The sample gives around 20,000 distinct CDR3 sequences, about two thirds of which show up once; around 2% is in the top ten. The data were obtained in a study of yellow fever vaccine responses in identical twins. This CDR3 is 12 amino acids long. Trimming removed 1 base at V and 5 bases at J, with 4 bases between. Germline V gene sequence: CDR1 KGHSH, CDR2 LQKENI. Study-wide results and limits: Twin vaccine T cell responses reportedly seemed partly convergent, partly personalized.

This receptor was taken from a woman between 18 and 29 years old who received the yellow fever vaccine. This rearrangement joins TRBV18 to TRBJ2-3; unclear D gene. Here the sequenced sample was T cells from blood (PBMCs), unsorted or a sorted subset (not recorded which), taken before or after yellow fever vaccination (not recorded which). CDR3 protein: CASSPQRDTQYF. CDR3 nucleotides: TGTGCCAGCTCACCACAAAGAGATACGCAGTATTTT.